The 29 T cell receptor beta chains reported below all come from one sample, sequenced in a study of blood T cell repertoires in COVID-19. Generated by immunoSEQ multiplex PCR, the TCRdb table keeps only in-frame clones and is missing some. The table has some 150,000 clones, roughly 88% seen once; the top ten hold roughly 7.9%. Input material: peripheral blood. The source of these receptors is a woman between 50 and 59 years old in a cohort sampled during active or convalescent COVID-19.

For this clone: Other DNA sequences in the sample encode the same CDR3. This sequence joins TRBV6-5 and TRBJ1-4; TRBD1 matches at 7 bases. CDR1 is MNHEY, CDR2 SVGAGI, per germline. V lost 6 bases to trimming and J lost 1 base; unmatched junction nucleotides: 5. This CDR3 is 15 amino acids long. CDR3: CASSVQGVTNEKLFF. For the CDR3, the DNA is TGTGCCAGCAGCGTTCAGGGGGTAACTAATGAAAAACTGTTTTTT.

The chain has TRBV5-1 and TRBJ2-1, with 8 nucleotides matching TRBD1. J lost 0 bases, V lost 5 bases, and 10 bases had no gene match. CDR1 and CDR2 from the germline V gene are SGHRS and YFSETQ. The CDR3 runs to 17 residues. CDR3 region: CASSGTGGFSSYNEQFF. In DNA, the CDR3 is TGCGCCAGCAGTGGGACAGGTGGTTTTAGCTCCTACAATGAGCAGTTCTTC.

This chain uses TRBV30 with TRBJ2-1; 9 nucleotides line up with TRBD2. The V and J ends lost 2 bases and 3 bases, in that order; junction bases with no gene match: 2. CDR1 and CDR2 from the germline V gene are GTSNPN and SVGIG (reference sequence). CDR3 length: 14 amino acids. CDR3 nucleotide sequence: TGTGCCTGGAGTCGCGGGGGGGGCTACAATGAGCAGTTCTTC. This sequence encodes CAWSRGGGYNEQFF.

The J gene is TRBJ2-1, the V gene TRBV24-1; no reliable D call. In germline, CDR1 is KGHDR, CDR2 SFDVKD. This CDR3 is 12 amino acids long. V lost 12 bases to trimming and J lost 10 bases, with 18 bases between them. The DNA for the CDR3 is TGTGCCGTTCCGCAGTCATCCGAAGAGCAGTTCTTC. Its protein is CAVPQSSEEQFF.

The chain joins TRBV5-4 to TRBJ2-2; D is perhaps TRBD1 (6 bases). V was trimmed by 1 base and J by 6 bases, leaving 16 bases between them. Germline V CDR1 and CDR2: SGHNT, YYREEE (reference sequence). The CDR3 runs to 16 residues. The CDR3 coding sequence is TGTGCCAGCAGCTTGTCCAGGGGCCGGTCGGCCGGGGAGCTGTTTTTT. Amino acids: CASSLSRGRSAGELFF.

CDR3 nucleotides: TGTGCCAGCGTAACAGGGGGTCTTAATGAAAAACTGTTTTTT. This encodes CASVTGGLNEKLFF. The V call is TRBV6-6, the J call TRBJ1-4, with TRBD1 matching over 8 bases. The CDR3 covers 14 residues. Trimming took 8 bases from V and 4 from J; bases not matched to a gene: 6. Germline lookup yields CDR1 MNHNY and CDR2 SVGAGI (reference sequence).

The CDR3 here is CASRVSSGNTIYF. The CDR3 coding sequence is TGTGCCAGTAGGGTCAGCTCTGGAAACACCATATATTTT. The chain has TRBV19 and TRBJ1-3; D not resolved. The CDR3 runs 13 residues. V lost 6 bases and J lost 0, with 6 bases in between. Germline V CDR1 and CDR2: LNHDA, SQIVND (reference sequence).

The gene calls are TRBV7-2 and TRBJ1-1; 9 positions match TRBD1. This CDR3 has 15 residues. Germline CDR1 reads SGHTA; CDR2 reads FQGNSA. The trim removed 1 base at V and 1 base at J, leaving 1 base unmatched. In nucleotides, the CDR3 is TGTGCCAGCAGCTTAGAACAGGGGGCGAACACTGAAGCTTTCTTT. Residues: CASSLEQGANTEAFF.

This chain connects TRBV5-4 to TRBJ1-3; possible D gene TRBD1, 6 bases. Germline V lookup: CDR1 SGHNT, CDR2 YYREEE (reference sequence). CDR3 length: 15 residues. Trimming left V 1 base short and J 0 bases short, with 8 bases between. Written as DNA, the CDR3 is TGTGCCAGCAGCTTGACAGGGCGCTCTGGAAACACCATATATTTT. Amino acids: CASSLTGRSGNTIYF.

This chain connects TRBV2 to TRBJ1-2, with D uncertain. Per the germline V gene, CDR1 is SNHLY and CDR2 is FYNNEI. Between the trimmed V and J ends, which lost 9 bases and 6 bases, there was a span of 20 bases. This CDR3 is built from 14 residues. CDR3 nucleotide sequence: TGTGCCAGGAGAAGGCCGGGAGCGGAGGATGGCTACACCTTC. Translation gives CARRRPGAEDGYTF.

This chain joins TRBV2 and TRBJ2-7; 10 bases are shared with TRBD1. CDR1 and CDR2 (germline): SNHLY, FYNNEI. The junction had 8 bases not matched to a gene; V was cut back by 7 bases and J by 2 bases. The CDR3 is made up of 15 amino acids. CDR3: CASNKKGQGPYEQYF. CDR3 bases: TGTGCCAGCAATAAAAAGGGACAGGGGCCCTACGAGCAGTACTTC.

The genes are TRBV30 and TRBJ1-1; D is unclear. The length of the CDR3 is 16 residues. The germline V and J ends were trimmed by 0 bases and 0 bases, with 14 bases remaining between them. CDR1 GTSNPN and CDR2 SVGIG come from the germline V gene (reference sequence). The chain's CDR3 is CAWSVRRVRMNTEAFF. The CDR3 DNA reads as TGTGCCTGGAGTGTAAGGCGGGTGAGGATGAACACTGAAGCTTTCTTT.

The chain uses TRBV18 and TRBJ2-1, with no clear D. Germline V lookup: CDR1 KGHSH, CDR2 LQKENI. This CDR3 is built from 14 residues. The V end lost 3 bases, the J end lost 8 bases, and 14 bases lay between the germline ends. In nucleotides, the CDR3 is TGTGCCAGCTCACCGATGACGGTTGGAGATGAGCAGTTCTTC. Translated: CASSPMTVGDEQFF.

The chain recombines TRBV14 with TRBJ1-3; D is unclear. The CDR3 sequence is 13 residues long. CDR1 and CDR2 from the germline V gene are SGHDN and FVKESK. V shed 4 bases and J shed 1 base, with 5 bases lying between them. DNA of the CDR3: TGTGCCAGCAGCCGGCCTTCTGGAAACACCATATATTTT. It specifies CASSRPSGNTIYF.

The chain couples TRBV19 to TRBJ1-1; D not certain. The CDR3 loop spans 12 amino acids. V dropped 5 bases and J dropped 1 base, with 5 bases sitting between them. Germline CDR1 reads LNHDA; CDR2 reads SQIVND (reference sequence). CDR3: CASSVQNTEAFF. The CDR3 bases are TGTGCCAGTAGTGTTCAGAACACTGAAGCTTTCTTT.

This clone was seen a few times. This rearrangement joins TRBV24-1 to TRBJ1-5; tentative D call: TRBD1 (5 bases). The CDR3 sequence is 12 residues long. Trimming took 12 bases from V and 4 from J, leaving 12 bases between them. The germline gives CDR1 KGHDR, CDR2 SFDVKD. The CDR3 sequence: CASGHPNQPQHF. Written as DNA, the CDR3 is TGTGCCTCCGGACACCCTAATCAGCCCCAGCATTTT.

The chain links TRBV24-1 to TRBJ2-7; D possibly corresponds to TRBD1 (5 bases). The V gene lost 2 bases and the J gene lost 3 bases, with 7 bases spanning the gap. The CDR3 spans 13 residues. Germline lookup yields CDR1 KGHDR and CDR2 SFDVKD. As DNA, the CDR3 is TGTGCCACCAGTGATTCGACAGACTACGAGCAGTACTTC. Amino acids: CATSDSTDYEQYF.

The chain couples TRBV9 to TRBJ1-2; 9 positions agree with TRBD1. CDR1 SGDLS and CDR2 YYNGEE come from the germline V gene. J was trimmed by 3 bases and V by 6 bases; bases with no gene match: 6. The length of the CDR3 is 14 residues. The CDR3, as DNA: TGTGCCAGCACCATGACAGGGGGGGACTATGGCTACACCTTC. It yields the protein CASTMTGGDYGYTF.

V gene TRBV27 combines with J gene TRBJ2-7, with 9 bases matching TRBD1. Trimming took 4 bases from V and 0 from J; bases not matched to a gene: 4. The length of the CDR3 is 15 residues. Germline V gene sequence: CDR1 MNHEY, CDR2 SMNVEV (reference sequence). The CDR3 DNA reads TGTGCCAGCAGTTATGTGACAGGGGGCTCCTACGAGCAGTACTTC. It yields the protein CASSYVTGGSYEQYF.

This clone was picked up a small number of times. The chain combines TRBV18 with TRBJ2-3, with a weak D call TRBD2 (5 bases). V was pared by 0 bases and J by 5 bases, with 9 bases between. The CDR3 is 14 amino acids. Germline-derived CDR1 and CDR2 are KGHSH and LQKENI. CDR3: CASSPPAGEDTQYF. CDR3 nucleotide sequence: TGTGCCAGCTCACCACCGGCCGGGGAAGATACGCAGTATTTT. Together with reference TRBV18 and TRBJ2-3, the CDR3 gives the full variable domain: NAGVMQNPRHLVRRRGQEARLRCSPMKGHSHVYWYRQLPEEGLKFMVYLQKENIIDESGMPKERFSAEFPKEGPSILRIQQVVRGDSAAYFCASSPPAGEDTQYFGPGTRLTVL.

The CDR3, as DNA: TGTGCCAGCAGTTACTCGGCTAGCGGGAGGCAAGAGACCCAGTACTTC. This codes for CASSYSASGRQETQYF. This chain joins TRBV6-2 or TRBV6-3 and TRBJ2-5; 11 nucleotides match TRBD2. The CDR3 extends over 16 amino acids. V lost 0 bases, J lost 2 bases, and 2 bases stayed unmatched. Per the germline V gene, CDR1 is MNHEY and CDR2 is SVGEGT.

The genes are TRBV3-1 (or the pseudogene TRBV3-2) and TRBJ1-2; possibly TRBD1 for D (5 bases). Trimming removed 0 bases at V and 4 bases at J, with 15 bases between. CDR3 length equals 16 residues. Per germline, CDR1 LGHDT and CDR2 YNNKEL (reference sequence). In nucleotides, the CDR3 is TGTGCCAGCAGCCAAGAGTCCAGGAGGGGAGGCTATGGCTACACCTTC. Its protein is CASSQESRRGGYGYTF.

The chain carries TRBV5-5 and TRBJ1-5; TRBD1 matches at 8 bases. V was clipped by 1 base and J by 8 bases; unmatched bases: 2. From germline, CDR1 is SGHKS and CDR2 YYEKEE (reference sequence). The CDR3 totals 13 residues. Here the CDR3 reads CASSLTGGEPQHF. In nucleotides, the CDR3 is TGTGCCAGCAGCTTGACAGGGGGGGAGCCCCAGCATTTT.

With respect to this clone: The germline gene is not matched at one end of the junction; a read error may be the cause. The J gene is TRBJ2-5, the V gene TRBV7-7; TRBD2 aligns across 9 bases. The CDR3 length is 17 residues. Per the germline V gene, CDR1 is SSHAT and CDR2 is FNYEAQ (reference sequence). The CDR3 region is CASSLAGLAGSRETQYF. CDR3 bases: TGTGCTAGCAGCTTAGCGGGGCTAGCGGGGAGCCGGGAGACCCAGTACTTC.

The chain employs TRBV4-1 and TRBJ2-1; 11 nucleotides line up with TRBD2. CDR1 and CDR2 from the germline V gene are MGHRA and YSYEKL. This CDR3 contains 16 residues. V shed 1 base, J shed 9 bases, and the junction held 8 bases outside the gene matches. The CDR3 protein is CASSQVVLAGGSEQFF. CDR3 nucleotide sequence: TGCGCCAGCAGCCAAGTAGTTCTAGCGGGGGGAAGTGAGCAGTTCTTC.

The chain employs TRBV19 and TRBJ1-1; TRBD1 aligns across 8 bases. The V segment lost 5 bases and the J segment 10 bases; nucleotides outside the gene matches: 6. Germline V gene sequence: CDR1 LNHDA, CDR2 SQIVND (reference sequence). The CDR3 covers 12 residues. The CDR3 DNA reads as TGTGCCAGTAGTGCCCAGGGGGCGGCAGCTTTCTTT. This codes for CASSAQGAAAFF.

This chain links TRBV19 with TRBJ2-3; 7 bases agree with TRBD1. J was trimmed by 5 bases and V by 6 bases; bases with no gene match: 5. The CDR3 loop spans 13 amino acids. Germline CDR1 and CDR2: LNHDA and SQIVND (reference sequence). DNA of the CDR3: TGTGCCAGTAGCGACAGGGTCAGAGATACGCAGTATTTT. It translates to CASSDRVRDTQYF. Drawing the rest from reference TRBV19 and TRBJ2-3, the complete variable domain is DGGITQSPKYLFRKEGQNVTLSCEQNLNHDAMYWYRQDPGQGLRLIYYSQIVNDFQKGDIAEGYSVSREKKESFPLTVTSAQKNPTAFYLCASSDRVRDTQYFGPGTRLTVL.

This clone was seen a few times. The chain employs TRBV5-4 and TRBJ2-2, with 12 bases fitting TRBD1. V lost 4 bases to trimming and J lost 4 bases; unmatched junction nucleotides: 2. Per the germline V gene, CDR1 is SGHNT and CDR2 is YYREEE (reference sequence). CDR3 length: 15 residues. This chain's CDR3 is CASSGTGGVTGELFF. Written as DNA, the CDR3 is TGTGCCAGCAGCGGGACAGGGGGCGTCACCGGGGAGCTGTTTTTT.

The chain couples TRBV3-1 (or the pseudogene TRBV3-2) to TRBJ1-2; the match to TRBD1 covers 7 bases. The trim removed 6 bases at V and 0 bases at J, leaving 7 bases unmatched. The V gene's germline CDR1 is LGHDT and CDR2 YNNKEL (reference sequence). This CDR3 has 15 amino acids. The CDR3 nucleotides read TGTGCCAGCAGACCAAGGGACAGAGCTAACTATGGCTACACCTTC. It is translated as CASRPRDRANYGYTF.